Shown below are 27 T cell receptor beta chains from a single sample sequenced in a study of blood T cell repertoires in COVID-19. The data were produced by immunoSEQ multiplex PCR, yet TCRdb's version contains in-frame clones alone and is incomplete. The data show under 300,000 clones, with about 89% seen just once and about 1.2% held by the top ten. Sequenced input: PBMCs or T cells enriched from blood (not recorded which). The receptors shown here come from a human donor in a cohort exposed to, infected with or recovered from COVID-19 (not recorded which). The donor label of this sample is uncertain.

The CDR3 nucleotides are TGTGCCAGAAGCTTCCACGAGTCACGTCGAGGACTGTTTTTT. Its translation: CARSFHESRRGLFF. This chain joins TRBV5-3 and TRBJ1-4; D is unresolved. TRBV5-3 is sorted into the ORF group, with uncertain function. V lost 2 bases to trimming and J lost 13 bases, with 18 bases between them. This CDR3 has 14 amino acids.

V and J are TRBV6-2 or TRBV6-3 and TRBJ1-1, with no clear D. The CDR3 contains 14 residues. Germline V gene sequence: CDR1 MNHEY, CDR2 SVGEGT. V lost 5 bases and J lost 1, with 11 bases in between. The CDR3 DNA follows: TGTGCCAGCAGTATGTCCCGACAGAACACTGAAGCTTTCTTT. Protein: CASSMSRQNTEAFF.

This rearrangement joins TRBV27 to TRBJ1-6, with 10 bases matching TRBD1. Germline trimming cut 4 bases from V and 0 bases from J; bases unmatched to any gene: 12. The CDR3 extends over 20 amino acids. Germline V CDR1 and CDR2: MNHEY, SMNVEV (reference sequence). In DNA form, the CDR3 reads TGTGCCAGCAGTTCCTTACCGGGACAGGGGATCGCCTCCTATAATTCACCCCTCCACTTT. It translates to CASSSLPGQGIASYNSPLHF.

The chain carries TRBV5-1 and TRBJ2-5; 10 positions agree with TRBD1. There are 15 residues in the CDR3. Trimming removed 4 bases from V and 4 bases from J; junction bases left unmatched: 7. Germline CDR1 SGHRS, CDR2 YFSETQ. CDR3 nucleotide sequence: TGCGCCAGCAGCCCCGGGACAGGGGTAGGAGAGACCCAGTACTTC. Translating gives CASSPGTGVGETQYF.

The chain combines TRBV30 with TRBJ2-3; D might be TRBD2 (6 bases). CDR3 length equals 15 residues. Trimming cost V 4 bases and J 2 bases, with 16 bases left between them. Germline CDR1 reads GTSNPN; CDR2 reads SVGIG (reference sequence). The CDR3, as DNA: TGTGCCTGGAAAGGGCCGGGAGACGACACAGATACGCAGTATTTT. Encoded protein: CAWKGPGDDTDTQYF.

The rearrangement joins TRBV5-1 to TRBJ1-1; 7 bases are a match to TRBD1. Germline CDR1 is SGHRS and CDR2 is YFSETQ. The CDR3 is 17 amino acids. Trimming cost V 0 bases and J 0 bases; bases outside gene matches: 8. CDR3 sequence reads: CASSLARGQLLNTEAFF. As DNA, the CDR3 is TGCGCCAGCAGCTTGGCCAGGGGACAGTTATTGAACACTGAAGCTTTCTTT.

The CDR3 protein is CAWSPAPDRGLGEQYF. The CDR3 DNA follows: TGTGCCTGGAGCCCAGCCCCCGACAGGGGGCTGGGGGAGCAGTACTTC. The chain carries TRBV30 and TRBJ2-7, with 10 bases that match TRBD1. The CDR3 is 16 residues long. Germline trimming cut 3 bases from V and 7 bases from J; bases unmatched to any gene: 15. Germline V gene sequence: CDR1 GTSNPN, CDR2 SVGIG (reference sequence).

The gene calls are TRBV30 and TRBJ2-7; no firm D call. The V end lost 1 base, the J end lost 3 bases, and 13 bases lay between the germline ends. The V gene's germline CDR1 is GTSNPN and CDR2 SVGIG (reference sequence). CDR3 length: 14 amino acids. The CDR3 reads CAWSGSELVYEQYF. CDR3 in DNA: TGTGCCTGGAGTGGTAGTGAGCTAGTCTACGAGCAGTACTTC.

V usage is TRBV4-1 and J usage is TRBJ2-3, with 12 bases matching TRBD2. There are 16 residues in the CDR3. Germline V gene data show CDR1 as MGHRA and CDR2 as YSYEKL. After removal of 0 bases from V and 4 bases from J, the junction contained 2 bases not matched to a gene. CDR3: CASSQDASGGADTQYF. CDR3 in DNA: TGCGCCAGCAGCCAAGATGCTAGCGGGGGGGCAGATACGCAGTATTTT.

This rearrangement joins TRBV18 to TRBJ2-1, with TRBD2 identical over 13 bases. After removal of 6 bases from V and 9 bases from J, the junction contained 8 bases not matched to a gene. The CDR3 is made up of 15 amino acids. Germline V gene sequence: CDR1 KGHSH, CDR2 LQKENI. The CDR3 sequence is CASSPGTSGAVEQFF. The CDR3 DNA follows: TGTGCCAGCTCTCCCGGGACTAGCGGGGCGGTTGAGCAGTTCTTC.

The V and J genes are TRBV6-5 and TRBJ1-2, with D perhaps matching TRBD1 (6 bases). The length of the CDR3 is 14 residues. Trimming pared 7 bases from V and 1 base from J, leaving 13 bases between. Looked up from germline, CDR1 is MNHEY and CDR2 is SVGAGI. CDR3 region: CASNPGGGNYGYTF. In nucleotides, the CDR3 is TGTGCCAGCAACCCGGGGGGCGGTAACTATGGCTACACCTTC.

J is TRBJ2-2 and V is TRBV9; 13 bases are shared with TRBD2. The V segment lost 3 bases and the J segment 8 bases; nucleotides outside the gene matches: 13. This CDR3 is 18 amino acids long. Germline-derived CDR1 and CDR2 are SGDLS and YYNGEE. CDR3 protein: CASSEPRSGLAGEGELFF. In DNA form, the CDR3 reads TGTGCCAGCAGCGAGCCCCGATCAGGACTAGCGGGAGAGGGGGAGCTGTTTTTT.

The sample holds one count of this clone. The chain combines TRBV19 with TRBJ1-5; TRBD1 might be the D (5 bases). Looked up from germline, CDR1 is LNHDA and CDR2 is SQIVND (reference sequence). CDR3 length: 14 amino acids. V lost 3 bases and J 4 bases, leaving 10 bases between the germline ends. The CDR3 sequence is CASSMFRANQPQHF. The CDR3 nucleotides are TGTGCCAGTAGTATGTTCAGGGCGAATCAGCCCCAGCATTTT.

J is TRBJ1-1 and V is TRBV15; possibly TRBD1 for D (5 bases). The CDR3 is 14 residues long. Trimming pared 5 bases from V and 2 bases from J, leaving 12 bases between. The germline gives CDR1 LNHNV, CDR2 YYDKDF (reference sequence). Here the CDR3 reads CATSGIGVNTEAFF. Written as DNA, the CDR3 is TGTGCCACCAGCGGAATAGGGGTAAACACTGAAGCTTTCTTT.

The chain employs TRBV28 and TRBJ1-1; D unclear. The germline V gene has CDR1 MDHEN and CDR2 SYDVKM. Trimming stripped 4 bases from V and 4 bases from J, with 10 bases between. The length of the CDR3 is 13 residues. The CDR3 region is CASSSTPPTEAFF. The CDR3 DNA is TGTGCCAGCAGTTCCACTCCCCCCACTGAAGCTTTCTTT.

The chain couples TRBV6-5 to TRBJ1-1; the D gene is possibly TRBD1 (5 bases). CDR1 is MNHEY, CDR2 SVGAGI, per germline. V was shortened by 0 bases and J by 1 base, with 9 bases between the two germline ends. This CDR3 region has 15 residues. In nucleotides, the CDR3 is TGTGCCAGCAGTTACTCGCGGGGCAGGAACACTGAAGCTTTCTTT. It yields the protein CASSYSRGRNTEAFF.

The chain recombines TRBV15 with TRBJ2-5, with TRBD2 identical over 8 bases. The CDR3 contains 16 residues. Germline assignment: CDR1 LNHNV and CDR2 YYDKDF (reference sequence). Losses at the gene ends were 1 base for V and 0 bases for J; bases not matched to a gene: 4. The CDR3 region is CATSRGLAGNQETQYF. The CDR3 DNA is TGTGCCACCAGCAGAGGGTTAGCGGGGAACCAAGAGACCCAGTACTTC.

This chain joins TRBV5-1 and TRBJ2-7; the match to TRBD1 covers 8 bases. The CDR3 length is 12 residues. CDR1 and CDR2 (germline): SGHRS, YFSETQ. With V trimmed by 7 bases and J by 6 bases, 6 bases remained unmatched. The CDR3 reads CASGETGGEQYF. In DNA form, the CDR3 reads TGCGCCAGCGGGGAAACAGGGGGCGAGCAGTACTTC.

The chain joins TRBV18 to TRBJ2-7, with D uncertain. V was shortened by 3 bases and J by 1 base, with 7 bases between the two germline ends. Germline values: CDR1 KGHSH, CDR2 LQKENI. The CDR3 runs to 13 residues. The CDR3 here is CASSPSLSYEQYF. CDR3 in DNA: TGTGCCAGCTCACCCTCTCTATCCTACGAGCAGTACTTC.

This clone appeared a few times. The chain joins TRBV2 to TRBJ2-5; the match to TRBD1 covers 8 bases. This CDR3 has 15 residues. Germline V lookup: CDR1 SNHLY, CDR2 FYNNEI. J gave up 4 bases and V 7 bases, and 11 bases lay outside the gene matches. The CDR3 here is CASTLDRAEGETQYF. The CDR3 nucleotides are TGTGCCAGCACCCTGGACAGGGCGGAAGGAGAGACCCAGTACTTC.

This clone occurred once. The chain links TRBV19 to TRBJ2-7, with TRBD2 identical over 8 bases. CDR1 and CDR2 from the germline V gene are LNHDA and SQIVND (reference sequence). CDR3 size: 14 residues. V lost 3 bases and J lost 7; bases outside the gene matches: 8. As DNA, the CDR3 is TGTGCCAGTAGTATGAGCGGGGGTCACCTAGAGCAGTACTTC. Its translation: CASSMSGGHLEQYF.

This chain links TRBV19 with TRBJ1-4, with TRBD1 as a possible D gene (5 bases). V was cut by 5 bases and J by 2 bases, with 21 bases left in between. The germline V gene encodes CDR1 LNHDA and CDR2 SQIVND (reference sequence). The CDR3 has 18 residues. The CDR3 is CASSPRTRGGLTNEKLFF. The CDR3 nucleotides are TGTGCCAGTAGTCCGAGGACGAGGGGAGGGCTTACTAATGAAAAACTGTTTTTT.

The rearrangement links TRBV30 to TRBJ2-1; TRBD2 matches at 11 bases. The germline CDR1 and CDR2 sequences are GTSNPN and SVGIG (reference sequence). This CDR3 has 15 residues. V was clipped by 2 bases and J by 8 bases; unmatched bases: 8. The CDR3: CAWSLSSGGFYEQFF. The CDR3 DNA reads TGTGCCTGGAGTTTGTCTAGCGGGGGGTTTTATGAGCAGTTCTTC.

The chain combines TRBV2 with TRBJ1-1; perhaps TRBD1 as D (6 bases). Trimming took off 0 bases at V and 6 bases at J, with 11 bases between the two ends. The CDR3 runs to 14 residues. CDR1 and CDR2 from the germline V gene are SNHLY and FYNNEI. The CDR3 spells CASSEALQGSEAFF. In DNA form, the CDR3 reads TGTGCCAGCAGTGAAGCGCTTCAGGGGTCTGAAGCTTTCTTT. The full variable domain, its missing parts supplied by reference TRBV2 and TRBJ1-1, is EPEVTQTPSHQVTQMGQEVILRCVPISNHLYFYWYRQILGQKVEFLVSFYNNEISEKSEIFDDQFSVERPDGSNFTLKIRSTKLEDSAMYFCASSEALQGSEAFFGQGTRLTVV.

The chain employs TRBV9 and TRBJ1-4; TRBD1 is a possible D gene (5 bases). The CDR3 extends over 12 amino acids. V gave up 8 bases and J gave up 8 bases, with 13 bases separating them. Germline-derived CDR1 and CDR2 are SGDLS and YYNGEE. The chain's CDR3 is CARGQGDEKLFF. DNA for the CDR3: TGTGCCAGGGGGCAGGGTGACGAAAAACTGTTTTTT.

V gene TRBV18 combines with J gene TRBJ1-5; 10 bases line up with TRBD1. J gave up 5 bases and V 5 bases, and 6 bases lay outside the gene matches. Per germline, CDR1 KGHSH and CDR2 LQKENI. The CDR3 has 15 residues. The CDR3 nucleotides read TGTGCCAGCTCAACGACAGGGGGCAGGGATCAGCCCCAGCATTTT. This encodes CASSTTGGRDQPQHF.

The chain combines TRBV27 with TRBJ1-2, with D possibly TRBD1 on 6 matching bases. Per the germline V gene, CDR1 is MNHEY and CDR2 is SMNVEV (reference sequence). Deletions cut 5 bases from V and 9 bases from J, with 19 bases between. CDR3 length equals 14 residues. DNA for the CDR3: TGTGCCAGCAGTCCCGACCCTGGACAGAGGAGCTACACCTTC. This codes for CASSPDPGQRSYTF.